The 31 T cell receptor beta chains given below trace back to one sample, sequenced in a study of cytomegalovirus exposure and HLA in healthy donors. PCR used 60 Vbeta primers and 13 Jbeta primers. Assay used: immunoSEQ multiplex PCR; TCRdb lists only in-frame clones, some missing. Among 85,000 to 95,000 clones listed, about 68% were seen once. The specimen sequenced was PBMCs. These receptor sequences come from a man younger than 45 in good health and CMV-seropositive.

V usage is TRBV5-4 and J usage is TRBJ2-7, with 7 bases that match TRBD2. The V gene's germline CDR1 is SGHNT and CDR2 YYREEE (reference sequence). This CDR3 spans 15 amino acids. The V segment lost 0 bases and the J segment 7 bases; nucleotides outside the gene matches: 10. The CDR3 DNA follows: TGTGCCAGCAGCTTGGAGCTCGCTAGCGGCGAAGAGCAGTACTTC. It translates to CASSLELASGEEQYF.

The chain employs TRBV2 and TRBJ1-5; weak D call: TRBD1 (6 bases). Germline CDR1 SNHLY, CDR2 FYNNEI. The CDR3 sequence is 14 residues long. The V end lost 4 bases, the J end lost 8 bases, and 15 bases lay between the germline ends. The CDR3 nucleotides read TGTGCCAGCAGTGTCTCTGGGGGCAGGGAGCCCCAGCATTTT. The encoded protein is CASSVSGGREPQHF.

The rearrangement uses TRBV29-1 and TRBJ2-1; 9 bases map to TRBD1. Germline V gives CDR1 SQVTM, CDR2 ANQGSEA. The CDR3 loop spans 16 amino acids. With V trimmed by 0 bases and J by 1 base, 4 bases remained unmatched. The CDR3 loop is CSVEDGGTGSYNEQFF. DNA for the CDR3: TGCAGCGTTGAAGACGGAGGGACAGGGTCCTACAATGAGCAGTTCTTC.

The gene calls are TRBV30 and TRBJ2-2, with 8 nucleotides matching TRBD1. Germline trimming cut 7 bases from V and 6 bases from J; bases unmatched to any gene: 10. Germline assignment: CDR1 GTSNPN and CDR2 SVGIG (reference sequence). The CDR3 sequence is 14 residues long. CDR3 region: CASQPGQVAGELFF. The CDR3 DNA follows: TGTGCCTCCCAACCGGGACAGGTTGCCGGGGAGCTGTTTTTT.

Points on this clone: Additional DNA sequences in this sample encode the identical CDR3. The V and J genes are TRBV30 and TRBJ2-1, with 8 bases aligning to TRBD1. V shed 0 bases, J shed 6 bases, and the junction held 1 base outside the gene matches. The V gene's germline CDR1 is GTSNPN and CDR2 SVGIG (reference sequence). The CDR3 runs to 13 residues. CDR3 region: CAWSVDRGNEQFF. The CDR3 region has the DNA TGTGCCTGGAGTGTAGACAGGGGCAATGAGCAGTTCTTC.

This clone has only a few counts. The chain is built from TRBV5-1 and TRBJ1-1; unclear D gene. Trimming left V 0 bases short and J 6 bases short, with 15 bases between. The germline gives CDR1 SGHRS, CDR2 YFSETQ. The CDR3 totals 15 residues. For the CDR3, the DNA is TGCGCCAGCAGCTTGGACCTTGGCCCCGGGGCTGAAGCTTTCTTT. Protein sequence: CASSLDLGPGAEAFF.

This chain links TRBV4-2 with TRBJ1-3, with D unclear. Germline CDR1 LGHNA, CDR2 YNFKEQ. Trimming took 1 base from V and 1 from J, leaving 2 bases between them. The CDR3 totals 13 residues. The CDR3 here is CASSQVSGNTIYF. The CDR3 bases are TGTGCCAGCAGCCAAGTATCTGGAAACACCATATATTTT.

On this clone: One junction end disagrees with the germline gene, perhaps due to a read error. This sample also contains other DNA sequences that code for the same CDR3. The V call is TRBV2, the J call TRBJ1-1; D not certain. This CDR3 spans 12 amino acids. The V gene's germline CDR1 is SNHLY and CDR2 FYNNEI. The CDR3 loop is CASKRENTEAFF. The CDR3 coding sequence is TGCGCCAGCAAAAGAGAGAACACTGAAGCTTTCTTT.

This clone was counted a few times. The V gene is TRBV9, the J gene TRBJ2-1, with D possibly being TRBD1 (6 bases). Trimming took off 3 bases at V and 4 bases at J, with 14 bases between the two ends. From germline, CDR1 is SGDLS and CDR2 YYNGEE. The CDR3 runs to 15 residues. CDR3 nucleotide sequence: TGTGCCAGCAGCGAGACAGGTGCTCCTTACAATGAGCAGTTCTTC. Translated, it gives CASSETGAPYNEQFF.

The chain employs TRBV9 and TRBJ2-3, with D possibly TRBD2 on 6 matching bases. This CDR3 has 16 residues. With 1 base removed from V and 2 bases from J, the gap between germline ends came to 14 bases. Germline loops: CDR1 SGDLS, CDR2 YYNGEE. As DNA, the CDR3 is TGTGCCAGCAGCGTACGCATTGGGACTCCCACAGATACGCAGTATTTT. Amino acids: CASSVRIGTPTDTQYF.

The chain joins TRBV19 to TRBJ1-5; 8 nucleotides align to TRBD1. Germline CDR1 reads LNHDA; CDR2 reads SQIVND (reference sequence). V was pared by 4 bases and J by 5 bases, with 4 bases of the junction left unmatched. CDR3 length: 14 amino acids. The CDR3 bases are TGTGCCAGTAGTACCGGACAGGGAGATCAGCCCCAGCATTTT. Protein: CASSTGQGDQPQHF.

V is TRBV4-1 and J is TRBJ1-5; D gene uncertain. Germline V lookup: CDR1 MGHRA, CDR2 YSYEKL. The CDR3 loop spans 15 amino acids. Trimming removed 4 bases from V and 2 bases from J, with 12 bases in between. The CDR3 region has the DNA TGCGCCAGCAGCCCCCGAAGAGAAGGCAATCAGCCCCAGCATTTT. It is translated as CASSPRREGNQPQHF.

This chain uses TRBV7-2 with TRBJ1-1, with D unresolved. Germline-derived CDR1 and CDR2 are SGHTA and FQGNSA. There are 14 residues in the CDR3. Trimming stripped 1 base from V and 0 bases from J, with 6 bases between. The CDR3 here is CASSLGPLNTEAFF. In DNA form, the CDR3 reads TGTGCCAGCAGCTTAGGGCCGTTGAACACTGAAGCTTTCTTT. Combining the CDR3 with reference TRBV7-2 and TRBJ1-1 gives the whole variable domain GAGVSQSPSNKVTEKGKDVELRCDPISGHTALYWYRQSLGQGLEFLIYFQGNSAPDKSGLPSDRFSAERTGGSVSTLTIQRTQQEDSAVYLCASSLGPLNTEAFFGQGTRLTVV.

This clone appeared a single time. The chain has TRBV5-6 and TRBJ2-4, with D tentatively TRBD1 (6 bases). V lost 2 bases, J lost 7 bases, and 16 bases lay in between. The CDR3 has 15 residues. The V gene's germline CDR1 is SGHDT and CDR2 YYEEEE. CDR3 DNA sequence: TGTGCCAGCAGCTTCGGCAAACAGGGTTTGAACATTCAGTACTTC. Translating gives CASSFGKQGLNIQYF.

The chain has TRBV2 and TRBJ1-1; D ambiguous. Germline CDR1 SNHLY, CDR2 FYNNEI. The CDR3 is made up of 15 amino acids. The V gene lost 3 bases and the J gene lost 5 bases, with 16 bases spanning the gap. The CDR3 nucleotides are TGTGCCAGCAGTGAGGCCCGAGGCTCCGGGACTGAAGCTTTCTTT. Its translation: CASSEARGSGTEAFF.

This clone was picked up a small number of times. The gene calls are TRBV7-2 and TRBJ1-4; D unresolved. This CDR3 comprises 13 residues. The V gene's germline CDR1 is SGHTA and CDR2 FQGNSA. V lost 5 bases and J lost 8, with 12 bases in between. DNA of the CDR3: TGTGCCAGCAGCCCTAGGAACCTGGAAAAACTGTTTTTT. Translating it yields CASSPRNLEKLFF.

The CDR3 region has the DNA TGTGCCAGCAGTACCGTTCTCTTCCAAAGGGACAGCTGGTATGGCTACACCTTC. It encodes CASSTVLFQRDSWYGYTF. The genes are TRBV6-4 and TRBJ1-2; 7 bases align to TRBD1. The germline CDR1 and CDR2 sequences are MRHNA and SNTAGT. Trimming at V came to 5 bases and at J to 5 bases, leaving 20 bases not matched to a gene. This CDR3 region has 18 residues.

The chain couples TRBV6-6 to TRBJ2-5; no firm D call. In germline, CDR1 is MNHNY, CDR2 SVGAGI (reference sequence). This CDR3 has 14 amino acids. The V end was cut by 0 bases, the J end by 7 bases, with 12 bases between. CDR3 coding DNA: TGTGCCAGCAGTTACTCTGGTCAACGCAGGACCCAGTACTTC. This translates into CASSYSGQRRTQYF.

This chain connects TRBV18 to TRBJ2-1; 10 bases map to TRBD1. The trim removed 3 bases at V and 10 bases at J, leaving 9 bases unmatched. The CDR3 covers 15 residues. Per the germline V gene, CDR1 is KGHSH and CDR2 is LQKENI. DNA for the CDR3: TGTGCCAGCTCACCGGGGGACAGGGGAATGTGGGAGCAGTTCTTC. Its protein is CASSPGDRGMWEQFF.

The CDR3 sequence: CSAWTGPGYTF. The CDR3 bases are TGCAGTGCATGGACAGGGCCCGGCTACACCTTC. The genes are TRBV20-1 and TRBJ1-2; 8 positions match TRBD1. This CDR3 spans 11 amino acids. Losses at the gene ends were 6 bases for V and 8 bases for J; bases not matched to a gene: 5. Per germline, CDR1 DFQATT and CDR2 SNEGSKA (reference sequence).

The rearrangement links TRBV30 to TRBJ2-5; D remains unclear. The length of the CDR3 is 13 residues. Germline lookup yields CDR1 GTSNPN and CDR2 SVGIG (reference sequence). Trimming took 1 base from V and 11 from J, leaving 17 bases between them. The CDR3 loop reads CAWSGPPLEDQYF. The CDR3 DNA reads as TGTGCCTGGAGTGGCCCCCCCTTAGAGGATCAGTACTTC.

V gene TRBV10-3 combines with J gene TRBJ2-5; 9 positions match TRBD1. The germline gives CDR1 ENHRY, CDR2 SYGVKD. The V gene end was trimmed by 0 bases and the J gene end by 4 bases; junction bases not matched to a gene: 9. The CDR3 extends over 17 amino acids. CDR3 sequence: CAISESSGTGYRETQYF. The CDR3 nucleotides read TGTGCCATCAGTGAGTCCTCCGGGACAGGGTACCGAGAGACCCAGTACTTC.

Only a few counts were recorded for this clone. The chain joins TRBV11-1 to TRBJ2-1, with 16 bases lining up with TRBD2. The CDR3 runs 15 residues. V shed 5 bases and J 8 bases; nucleotides not matched to a gene: 3. Per germline, CDR1 SGHAT and CDR2 FQDESV (reference sequence). Here the CDR3 DNA reads TGTGCCAGCAGCCCAGGGACTAGCGGGAGGGATGAGCAGTTCTTC. This codes for CASSPGTSGRDEQFF. Full variable domain (remainder filled in from reference TRBV11-1 and TRBJ2-1): EAEVAQSPRYKITEKSQAVAFWCDPISGHATLYWYRQILGQGPELLVQFQDESVVDDSQLPKDRFSAERLKGVDSTLKIQPAELGDSAMYLCASSPGTSGRDEQFFGPGTRLTVL.

A few counts support this clone. The rearrangement links TRBV2 to TRBJ2-5, with 8 bases that match TRBD1. The CDR3 spans 15 residues. V lost 3 bases and J lost 5; bases outside the gene matches: 8. Germline V lookup: CDR1 SNHLY, CDR2 FYNNEI. The CDR3 DNA is TGTGCCAGCAGTGACCCCTGGACAGGGAGGGAGACCCAGTACTTC. This codes for CASSDPWTGRETQYF.

DNA for the CDR3: TGTGCCAGTAGTATCGGGGGGGACAGGGGCACAGATACGCAGTATTTT. Translated, it gives CASSIGGDRGTDTQYF. V and J are TRBV19 and TRBJ2-3, with a tentative D call TRBD1 (9 bases). From germline, CDR1 is LNHDA and CDR2 SQIVND (reference sequence). The CDR3 covers 16 residues. V lost 3 bases to trimming and J lost 1 base, with 14 bases between them.

V gene TRBV9 combines with J gene TRBJ2-5; the D is unclear. V lost 1 base, J lost 1 base, and 8 bases lay in between. CDR1 is SGDLS and CDR2 is YYNGEE in the germline V gene. The CDR3 is made up of 14 amino acids. Here the CDR3 DNA reads TGTGCCAGCAGCGTACACGGTCTCCAAGAGACCCAGTACTTC. This encodes CASSVHGLQETQYF. Drawing the rest from reference TRBV9 and TRBJ2-5, the complete variable domain is DSGVTQTPKHLITATGQRVTLRCSPRSGDLSVYWYQQSLDQGLQFLIQYYNGEERAKGNILERFSAQQFPDLHSELNLSSLELGDSALYFCASSVHGLQETQYFGPGTRLLVL.

The chain carries TRBV15 and TRBJ2-3; D is possibly TRBD2 (6 bases). Germline lookup yields CDR1 LNHNV and CDR2 YYDKDF (reference sequence). CDR3 length: 16 amino acids. The ends were cut back, 0 bases at V and 5 bases at J, with 15 bases in the middle. CDR3 sequence (DNA): TGTGCCACCAGCAGAGATCAGGAGGGAGCGGGAGATACGCAGTATTTT. Translation gives CATSRDQEGAGDTQYF.

The rearrangement uses TRBV28 and TRBJ1-4; no firm D call. The CDR3 has 11 residues. Germline lookup yields CDR1 MDHEN and CDR2 SYDVKM. The germline V and J ends were trimmed by 2 bases and 8 bases, with 3 bases remaining between them. The CDR3 loop is CASSLEEKLFF. The CDR3 bases are TGTGCCAGCAGTTTAGAGGAAAAACTGTTTTTT.

A word on this clone: At one end the junction does not follow the germline gene, possibly because of a read error. V is TRBV9 and J is TRBJ1-5; unclear D gene. Germline assignment: CDR1 SGDLS and CDR2 YYNGEE. The CDR3 sequence is 12 residues long. The CDR3 spells CASSVEGGPQNF. CDR3 bases: TGTGCCAGCAGCGTAGAGGGAGGGCCCCAGAATTTT.

The V and J genes are TRBV29-1 and TRBJ2-7, with 10 bases lining up with TRBD1. The V segment lost 7 bases and the J segment 1 base; nucleotides outside the gene matches: 7. The CDR3 has 14 amino acids. Germline CDR1 reads SQVTM; CDR2 reads ANQGSEA. CDR3 in amino acids: CSGGDRGGSYEQYF. For the CDR3, the DNA is TGCAGCGGGGGGGACAGGGGAGGATCCTACGAGCAGTACTTC.

This clone was counted a few times. This chain's CDR3 is CASSWAAGTAASSYTF. DNA of the CDR3: TGTGCCAGCAGTTGGGCCGCCGGGACAGCCGCTTCTAGCTACACCTTC. The genes are TRBV6-6 and TRBJ1-2; TRBD1 matches at 7 bases. V lost 4 bases and J lost 9; bases outside the gene matches: 17. Germline V gene data show CDR1 as MNHNY and CDR2 as SVGAGI (reference sequence). CDR3 size: 16 residues.